The present T cell receptor (beta chain) was sequenced within a study of OX40 agonist ivuxolimab in advanced cancers. Turning to the study itself: Patients achieving partial responses numbered three: one hepatocellular carcinoma case and two cutaneous melanoma cases.

This clone is a singleton in its sample. The CDR3 is made up of 15 amino acids. The V and J ends lost 7 bases and 8 bases respectively, with 18 bases between them. The germline gives CDR1 MNHEY, CDR2 SMNVEV (reference sequence). Measured with immunoSEQ multiplex PCR; TCRdb has only the in-frame clones, and not every one. The sample lists 90,000 to 150,000 clones; around 89% were seen once. This chain connects TRBV27 to TRBJ1-6; no definite D call. The TCR comes from an adult with an advanced solid tumor such as melanoma, head and neck, liver or kidney cancer. This specimen was CD4+ or CD8+ T cells sorted from blood, taken in a trial of the OX40 agonist ivuxolimab. CDR3 loop: CASTSAEGGHSPLHF. CDR3 bases: TGTGCCAGCACCTCCGCGGAAGGTGGACATTCACCCCTCCACTTT.